A single sample is the source of the 10 T cell receptor beta chains below, sequenced in a study of T-cell memory formation after mild COVID-19. TCRdb recomputed calls from the 5' RACE reads with MiXCR, one row per CDR3 protein. In the table there are 400,000 to 550,000 distinct CDR3 sequences, approximately 23% of which are singletons. Input material: PBMCs or a T cell subset sorted from them (not recorded which). Receptors were obtained from an adult woman who had mild COVID-19 (a few samples of this study predate the infection). Cell type and time point are not known.

This chain joins TRBV6-2 or TRBV6-3 and TRBJ2-5, with TRBD2 identical over 9 bases. This CDR3 has 16 residues. The V gene's germline CDR1 is MNHEY and CDR2 SVGEGT. V lost 2 bases to trimming and J lost 0 bases; unmatched junction nucleotides: 4. This CDR3 is CASSYQASGDQETQYF. As DNA, the CDR3 is TGTGCCAGCAGTTACCAGGCTAGCGGGGACCAAGAGACCCAGTACTTC.

This clonotype has just a few counts. The J gene is TRBJ2-3, the V gene TRBV12-3 or TRBV12-4; weak D call: TRBD2 (5 bases). With 3 bases removed from V and 2 bases from J, the gap between germline ends came to 12 bases. There are 15 residues in the CDR3. The CDR3 region is CASSLTGIYTDTQYF. The CDR3 bases are TGTGCCAGCAGTTTGACGGGGATCTACACAGATACGCAGTATTTT.

This clonotype showed up just a few times. This chain connects TRBV6-4 to TRBJ2-3, with 10 bases identical to TRBD2. Germline CDR1 and CDR2: MRHNA and SNTAGT. The CDR3 spans 15 residues. With 7 bases clipped from V and 4 bases from J, the junction kept 8 bases outside the gene matches. CDR3 protein: CASTESGGASDTQYF. The CDR3 nucleotides read TGTGCCAGCACGGAGAGCGGGGGGGCGTCAGATACGCAGTATTTT.

J is TRBJ2-7 and V is TRBV20-1, with 7 bases aligning to TRBD2. The germline CDR1 and CDR2 sequences are DFQATT and SNEGSKA (reference sequence). CDR3 length: 14 amino acids. Losses at the gene ends were 6 bases for V and 6 bases for J; bases not matched to a gene: 14. In nucleotides, the CDR3 is TGCAGTGCAACCCCGGGGGGTGGGGTACGCGAGCAGTACTTC. Its translation is CSATPGGGVREQYF.

Here the CDR3 reads CASRTSEYGYTF. In DNA, the CDR3 is TGTGCCAGCAGGACTTCAGAGTATGGCTACACCTTC. This sequence joins TRBV6-5 and TRBJ1-2; D unresolved. Trimming removed 6 bases at V and 5 bases at J, with 10 bases between. Germline V gene sequence: CDR1 MNHEY, CDR2 SVGAGI. The CDR3 is made up of 12 amino acids.

This clonotype was recorded a few times. The rearrangement uses TRBV27 and TRBJ1-5; D gene ambiguous. Germline lookup yields CDR1 MNHEY and CDR2 SMNVEV (reference sequence). CDR3 length: 13 residues. Between the trimmed V and J ends, which lost 5 bases and 2 bases, there was a span of 7 bases. Written as DNA, the CDR3 is TGTGCCAGCAGTCTCTCCCGCAATCAGCCCCAGCATTTT. It yields the protein CASSLSRNQPQHF.

The J gene is TRBJ2-5, the V gene TRBV6-1; tentative D call: TRBD1 (5 bases). Germline CDR1 MNHNS, CDR2 SASEGT. The CDR3 consists of 15 residues. The V and J ends lost 5 bases and 2 bases respectively, with 15 bases between them. In DNA, the CDR3 is TGTGCCAGCAGTAGGGCAGCAGGGTATCAAGAGACCCAGTACTTC. Translating gives CASSRAAGYQETQYF.

This clonotype occurred many times. This rearrangement joins TRBV12-3 or TRBV12-4 to TRBJ2-1, with D uncertain. Trimming removed 2 bases from V and 8 bases from J, with 10 bases in between. This CDR3 is 13 amino acids long. Here the CDR3 reads CASSLRLVYEQFF. CDR3 nucleotides: TGTGCCAGCAGTTTACGGCTAGTATATGAGCAGTTCTTC.

In its sample, this clonotype was seen a few times. This chain links TRBV28 with TRBJ1-1; D is possibly TRBD1 (6 bases). CDR1 and CDR2 (germline): MDHEN, SYDVKM. V was clipped by 7 bases and J by 8 bases, with 17 bases between them. The CDR3 is 13 amino acids. CDR3 sequence: CASTAFGGWEAFF. The DNA of the CDR3 is TGTGCCAGCACCGCATTCGGGGGCTGGGAAGCTTTCTTT.

V and J are TRBV7-2 and TRBJ2-2; 9 bases agree with TRBD2. Germline CDR1 SGHTA, CDR2 FQGNSA. The CDR3 length is 15 residues. V lost 3 bases to trimming and J lost 4 bases; unmatched junction nucleotides: 3. In DNA, the CDR3 is TGTGCCAGCAGCTTCGCGGGAGGGGTCACCGGGGAGCTGTTTTTT. As protein: CASSFAGGVTGELFF.